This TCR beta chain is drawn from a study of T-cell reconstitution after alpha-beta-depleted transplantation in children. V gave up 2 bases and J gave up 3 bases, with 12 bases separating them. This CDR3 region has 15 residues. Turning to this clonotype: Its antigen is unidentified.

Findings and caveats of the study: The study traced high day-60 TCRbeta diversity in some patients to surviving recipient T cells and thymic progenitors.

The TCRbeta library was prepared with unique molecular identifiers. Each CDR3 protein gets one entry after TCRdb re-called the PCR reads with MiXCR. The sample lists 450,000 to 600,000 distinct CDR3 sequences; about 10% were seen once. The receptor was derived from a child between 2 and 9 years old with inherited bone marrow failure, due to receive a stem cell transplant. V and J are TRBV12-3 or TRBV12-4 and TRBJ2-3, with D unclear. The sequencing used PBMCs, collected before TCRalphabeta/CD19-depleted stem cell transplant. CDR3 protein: CASSLRVYGTDTQYF. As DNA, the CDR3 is TGTGCCAGCAGTTTACGAGTATATGGTACAGATACGCAGTATTTT.